The entry below describes one T cell receptor beta chain. TCRdb recomputed calls from the RT-PCR reads with MiXCR, one row per CDR3 protein. The data contain over 400,000 distinct CDR3 sequences, roughly 17% of them singletons. The V and J ends lost 5 bases and 5 bases respectively, with 13 bases between them. The CDR3 runs to 13 residues. The germline gives CDR1 SGHAT, CDR2 FQNNGV. This specimen belongs to a study of patients and donors after allogeneic stem cell transplantation. The receptor was isolated from a human donor who was either an allogeneic HSCT recipient or a stem cell or donor lymphocyte infusion donor (not recorded which). It is not recorded whose cells these are; they may come from a transplant donor. The sample was blood, either unsorted or a sorted T cell fraction (not recorded which). The chain uses TRBV11-2 and TRBJ2-7; D not certain. The CDR3 loop reads CASSHRWGHEQYF. The CDR3 region has the DNA TGTGCCAGCAGCCACCGGTGGGGTCACGAGCAGTACTTC.